This T cell receptor (beta chain) was sequenced for a study of cytomegalovirus exposure and HLA in healthy donors. Broader study findings: Despite most TCR sequences being rare, some public TCRs occurred in many donors. In a later analysis, V- and J-gene trimming of beta chains associated with a DCLRE1C missense variant, replicated independently. A further, later analysis showed that HLA-associated TCR beta chains (compared with equally common others) were more clonally expanded. Reportedly, diagnosis of cytomegalovirus status by the classifier showed high specificity and sensitivity.

From germline, CDR1 is SSHAT and CDR2 FNYEAQ (reference sequence). The CDR3 consists of 15 residues. The primer mix had 60 Vbeta and 13 Jbeta primers. Sequencing used immunoSEQ multiplex PCR; TCRdb keeps in-frame clones, though not all of them. This repertoire shows approximately 150,000 clones, more than 65% found once; its top ten account for 4.7%. A note on this clone: Its antigen remains unidentified. Germline and junction disagree at one end, which may indicate a read error.

The receptor was derived from a man between 18 and 29 years old in good health and CMV-seropositive. Source material: PBMCs. This chain connects TRBV7-7 to TRBJ2-6, with D uncertain. The CDR3 DNA reads as TGTGCTAGCAGCCCCGGAGTGGCTGGGGCCAACGTCCTGACTTTC. It codes for CASSPGVAGANVLTF.